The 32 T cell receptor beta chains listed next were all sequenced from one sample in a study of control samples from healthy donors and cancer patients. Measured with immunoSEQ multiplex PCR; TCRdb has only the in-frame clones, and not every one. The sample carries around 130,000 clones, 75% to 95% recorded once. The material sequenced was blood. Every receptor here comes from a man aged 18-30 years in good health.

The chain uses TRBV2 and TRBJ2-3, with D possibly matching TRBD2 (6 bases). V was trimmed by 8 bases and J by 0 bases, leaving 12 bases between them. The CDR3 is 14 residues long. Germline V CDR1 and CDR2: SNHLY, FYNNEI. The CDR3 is CASGVTSSTDTQYF. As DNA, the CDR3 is TGTGCCAGCGGGGTGACTAGTAGCACAGATACGCAGTATTTT.

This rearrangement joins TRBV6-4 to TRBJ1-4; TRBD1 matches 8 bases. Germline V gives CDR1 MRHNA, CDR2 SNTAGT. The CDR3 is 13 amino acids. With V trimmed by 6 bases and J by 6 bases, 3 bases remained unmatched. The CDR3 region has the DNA TGTGCCAGCAGCCCGGACAGGGATGAAAAACTGTTTTTT. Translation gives CASSPDRDEKLFF.

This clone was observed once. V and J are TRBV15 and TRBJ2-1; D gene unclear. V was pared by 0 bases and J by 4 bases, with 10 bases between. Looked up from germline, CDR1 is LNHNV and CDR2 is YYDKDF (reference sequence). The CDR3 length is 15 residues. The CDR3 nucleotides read TGTGCCACCAGCAGAGATCTGGGCGGTTACAATGAGCAGTTCTTC. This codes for CATSRDLGGYNEQFF.

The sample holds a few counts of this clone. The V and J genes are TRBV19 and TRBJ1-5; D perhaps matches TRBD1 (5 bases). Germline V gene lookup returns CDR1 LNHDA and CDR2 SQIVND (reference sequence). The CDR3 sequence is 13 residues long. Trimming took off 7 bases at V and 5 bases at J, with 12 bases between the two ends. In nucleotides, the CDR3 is TGTGCCAGTACCTCAGGGTCGGATCAGCCCCAGCATTTT. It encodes CASTSGSDQPQHF.

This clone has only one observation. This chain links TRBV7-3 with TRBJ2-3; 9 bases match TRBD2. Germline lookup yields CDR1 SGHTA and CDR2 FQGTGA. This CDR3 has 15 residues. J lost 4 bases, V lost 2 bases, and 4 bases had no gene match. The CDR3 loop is CASSLRQREADTQYF. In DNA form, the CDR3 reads TGTGCCAGCAGCTTACGCCAGCGGGAGGCAGATACGCAGTATTTT.

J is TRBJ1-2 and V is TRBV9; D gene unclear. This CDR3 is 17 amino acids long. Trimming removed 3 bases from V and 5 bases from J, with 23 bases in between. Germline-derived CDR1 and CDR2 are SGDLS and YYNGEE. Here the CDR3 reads CASSDPSGRAASYGYTF. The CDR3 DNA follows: TGTGCCAGCAGCGACCCGTCGGGGAGGGCAGCGAGTTATGGCTACACCTTC.

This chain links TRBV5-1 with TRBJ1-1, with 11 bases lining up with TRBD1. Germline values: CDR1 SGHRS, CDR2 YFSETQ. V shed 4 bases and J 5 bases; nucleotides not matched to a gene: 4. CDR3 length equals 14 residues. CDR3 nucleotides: TGCGCCAGCAGCCAGGGGACAGGGGGAACTGAAGCTTTCTTT. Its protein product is CASSQGTGGTEAFF.

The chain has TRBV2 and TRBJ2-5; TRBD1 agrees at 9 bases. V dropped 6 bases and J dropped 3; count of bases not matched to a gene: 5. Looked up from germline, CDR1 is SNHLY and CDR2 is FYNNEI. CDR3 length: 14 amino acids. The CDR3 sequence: CASSAGTGKETQYF. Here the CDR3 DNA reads TGTGCCAGCAGCGCCGGGACAGGGAAAGAGACCCAGTACTTC.

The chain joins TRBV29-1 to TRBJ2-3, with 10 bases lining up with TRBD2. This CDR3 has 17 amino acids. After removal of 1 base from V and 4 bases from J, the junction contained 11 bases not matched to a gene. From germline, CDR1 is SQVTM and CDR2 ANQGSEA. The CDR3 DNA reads TGCAGCGTTGAAGGGGAACTGGCTAGCGGGGGATCAGATACGCAGTATTTT. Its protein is CSVEGELASGGSDTQYF.

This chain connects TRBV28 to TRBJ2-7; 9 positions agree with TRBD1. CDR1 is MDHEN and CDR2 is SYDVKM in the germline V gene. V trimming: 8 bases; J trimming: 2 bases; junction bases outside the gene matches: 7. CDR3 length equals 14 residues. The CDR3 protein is CASGGTGRAYEQYV. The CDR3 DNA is TGTGCCAGCGGGGGGACAGGGAGGGCCTACGAGCAGTACGTC.

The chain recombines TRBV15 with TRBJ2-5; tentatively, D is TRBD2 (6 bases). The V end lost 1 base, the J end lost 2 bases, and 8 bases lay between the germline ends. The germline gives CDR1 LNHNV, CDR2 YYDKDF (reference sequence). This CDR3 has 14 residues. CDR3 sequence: CATSRASGQETQYF. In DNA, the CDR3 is TGTGCCACCAGCAGAGCGAGCGGGCAAGAGACCCAGTACTTC.

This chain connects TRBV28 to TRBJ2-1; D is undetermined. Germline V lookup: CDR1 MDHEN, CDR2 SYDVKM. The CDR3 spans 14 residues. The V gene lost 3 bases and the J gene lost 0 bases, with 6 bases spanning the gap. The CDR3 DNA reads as TGTGCCAGCAGTTTCCATGGCTCCTACAATGAGCAGTTCTTC. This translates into CASSFHGSYNEQFF.

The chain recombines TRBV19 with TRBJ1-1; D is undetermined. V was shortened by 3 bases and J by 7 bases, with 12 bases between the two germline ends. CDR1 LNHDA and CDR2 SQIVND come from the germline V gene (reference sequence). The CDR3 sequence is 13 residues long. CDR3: CASSISGNSEAFF. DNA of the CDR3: TGTGCCAGTAGTATCTCGGGGAATAGTGAAGCTTTCTTT.

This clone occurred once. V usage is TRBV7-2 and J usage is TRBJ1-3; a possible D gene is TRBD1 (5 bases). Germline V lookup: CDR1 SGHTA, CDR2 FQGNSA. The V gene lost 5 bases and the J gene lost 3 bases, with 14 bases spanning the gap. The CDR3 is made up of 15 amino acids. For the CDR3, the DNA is TGTGCCAGCAGCCGGACACCGTTTTATGGAAACACCATATATTTT. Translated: CASSRTPFYGNTIYF.

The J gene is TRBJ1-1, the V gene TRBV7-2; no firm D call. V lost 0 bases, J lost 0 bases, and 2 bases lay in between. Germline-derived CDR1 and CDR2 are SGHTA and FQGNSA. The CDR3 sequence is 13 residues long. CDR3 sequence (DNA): TGTGCCAGCAGCTTAGCCATGAACACTGAAGCTTTCTTT. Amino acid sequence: CASSLAMNTEAFF.

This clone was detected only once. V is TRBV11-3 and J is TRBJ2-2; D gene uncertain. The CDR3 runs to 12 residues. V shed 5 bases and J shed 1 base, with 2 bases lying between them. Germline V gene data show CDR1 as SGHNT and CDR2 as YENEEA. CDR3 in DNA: TGTGCCAGCAGCCGGAACACCGGGGAGCTGTTTTTT. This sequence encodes CASSRNTGELFF.

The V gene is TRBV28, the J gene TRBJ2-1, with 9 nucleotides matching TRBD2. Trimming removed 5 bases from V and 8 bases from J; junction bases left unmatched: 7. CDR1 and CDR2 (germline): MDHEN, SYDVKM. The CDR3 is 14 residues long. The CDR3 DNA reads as TGTGCCAGCAGTACTGCGGCTAGCGGGGATGAGCAGTTCTTC. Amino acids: CASSTAASGDEQFF.

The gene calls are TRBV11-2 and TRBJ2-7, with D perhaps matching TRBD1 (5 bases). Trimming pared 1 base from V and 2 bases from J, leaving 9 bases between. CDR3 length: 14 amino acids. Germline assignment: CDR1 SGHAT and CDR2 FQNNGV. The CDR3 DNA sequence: TGTGCCAGCAGCTTAGTGGCACAGGCCTACGAGCAGTACTTC. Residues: CASSLVAQAYEQYF.

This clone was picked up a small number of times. CDR3 sequence reads: CASSPGVGVYEQYF. Written as DNA, the CDR3 is TGTGCCAGCAGCCCCGGCGTAGGGGTGTACGAGCAGTACTTC. V gene TRBV7-7 combines with J gene TRBJ2-7; a possible D gene is TRBD1 (5 bases). Germline V gene sequence: CDR1 SSHAT, CDR2 FNYEAQ (reference sequence). This CDR3 is 14 amino acids long. Between the trimmed V and J ends, which lost 5 bases and 4 bases, there was a span of 15 bases.

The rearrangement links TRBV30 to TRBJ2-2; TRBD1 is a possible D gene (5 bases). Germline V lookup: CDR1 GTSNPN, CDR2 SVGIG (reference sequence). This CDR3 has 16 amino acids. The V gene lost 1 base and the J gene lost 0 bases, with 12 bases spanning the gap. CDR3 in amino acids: CAWSALSGTNTGELFF. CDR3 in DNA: TGTGCCTGGAGTGCCCTTTCAGGGACGAACACCGGGGAGCTGTTTTTT. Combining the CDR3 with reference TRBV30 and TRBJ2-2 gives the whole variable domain SQTIHQWPATLVQPVGSPLSLECTVEGTSNPNLYWYRQAAGRGLQLLFYSVGIGQISSEVPQNLSASRPQDRQFILSSKKLLLSDSGFYLCAWSALSGTNTGELFFGEGSRLTVL.

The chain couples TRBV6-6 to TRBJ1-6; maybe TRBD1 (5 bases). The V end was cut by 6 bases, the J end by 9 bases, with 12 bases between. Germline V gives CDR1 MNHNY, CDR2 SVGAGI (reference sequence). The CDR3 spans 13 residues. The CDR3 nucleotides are TGTGCCAGCAGCCCGGCGGGGGGTTCACCCCTCCACTTT. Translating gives CASSPAGGSPLHF.

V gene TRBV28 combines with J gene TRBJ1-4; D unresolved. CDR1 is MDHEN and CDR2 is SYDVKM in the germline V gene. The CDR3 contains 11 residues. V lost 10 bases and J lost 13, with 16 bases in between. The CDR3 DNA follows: TGTGCCACTTTAGGACCCCTTGGACTGTTTTTT. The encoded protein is CATLGPLGLFF.

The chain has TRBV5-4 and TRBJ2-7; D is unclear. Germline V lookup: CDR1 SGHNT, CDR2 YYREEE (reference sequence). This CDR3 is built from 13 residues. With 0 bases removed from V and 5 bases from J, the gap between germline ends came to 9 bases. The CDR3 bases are TGTGCCAGCAGCTTGGAAGAGGTCAACGAGCAGTACTTC. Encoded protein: CASSLEEVNEQYF. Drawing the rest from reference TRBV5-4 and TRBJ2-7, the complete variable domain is ETGVTQSPTHLIKTRGQQVTLRCSSQSGHNTVSWYQQALGQGPQFIFQYYREEENGRGNFPPRFSGLQFPNYSSELNVNALELDDSALYLCASSLEEVNEQYFGPGTRLTVT.

For the CDR3, the DNA is TGTGCCAGCAGCCCGGGGGGGTTGGGGCCCCGAGGGTTCTATGAGCAGTTCTTC. Translation: CASSPGGLGPRGFYEQFF. The chain employs TRBV7-6 and TRBJ2-1, with TRBD2 matching 8 bases. The CDR3 covers 18 residues. V lost 5 bases and J lost 8; bases outside the gene matches: 20. CDR1 and CDR2 (germline): SGHVS, FNYEAQ.

This CDR3 is CASSQESAGGEETQYF. Written as DNA, the CDR3 is TGCGCCAGCAGCCAAGAGTCAGCGGGAGGAGAAGAGACCCAGTACTTC. This chain uses TRBV4-1 with TRBJ2-5, with 9 bases that match TRBD2. Trimming at V came to 0 bases and at J to 3 bases, leaving 5 bases not matched to a gene. The CDR3 consists of 16 residues. CDR1 is MGHRA and CDR2 is YSYEKL in the germline V gene.

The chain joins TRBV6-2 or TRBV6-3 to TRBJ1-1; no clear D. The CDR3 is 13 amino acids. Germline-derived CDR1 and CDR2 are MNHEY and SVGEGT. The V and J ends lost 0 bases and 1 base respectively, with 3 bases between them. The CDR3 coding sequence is TGTGCCAGCAGTTACTCGGAGAACACTGAAGCTTTCTTT. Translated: CASSYSENTEAFF.

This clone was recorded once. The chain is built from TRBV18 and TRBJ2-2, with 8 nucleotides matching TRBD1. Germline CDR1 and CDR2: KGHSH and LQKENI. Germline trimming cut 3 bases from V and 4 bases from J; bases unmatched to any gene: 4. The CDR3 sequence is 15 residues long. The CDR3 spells CASSPRTGITGELFF. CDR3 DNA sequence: TGTGCCAGCTCACCTCGGACAGGGATCACCGGGGAGCTGTTTTTT.

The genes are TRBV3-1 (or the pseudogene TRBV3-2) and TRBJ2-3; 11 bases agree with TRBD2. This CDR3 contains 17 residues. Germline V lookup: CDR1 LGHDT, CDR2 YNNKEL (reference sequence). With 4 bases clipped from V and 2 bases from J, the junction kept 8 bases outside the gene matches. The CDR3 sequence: CASSLERLAGITDTQYF. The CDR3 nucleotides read TGTGCCAGCAGCCTAGAACGACTAGCGGGGATCACAGATACGCAGTATTTT.

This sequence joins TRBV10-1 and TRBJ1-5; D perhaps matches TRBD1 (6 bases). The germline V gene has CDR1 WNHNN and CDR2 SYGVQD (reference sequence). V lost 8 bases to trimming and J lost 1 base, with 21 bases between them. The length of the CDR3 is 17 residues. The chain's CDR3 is CASERCTGKRSNQPQHF. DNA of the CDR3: TGCGCCAGCGAGAGATGCACAGGGAAAAGAAGCAATCAGCCCCAGCATTTT.

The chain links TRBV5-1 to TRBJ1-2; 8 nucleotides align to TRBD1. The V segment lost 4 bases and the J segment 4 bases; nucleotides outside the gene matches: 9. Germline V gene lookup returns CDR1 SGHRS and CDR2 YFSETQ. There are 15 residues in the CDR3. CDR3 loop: CASSTGTQGGYGYTF. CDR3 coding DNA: TGCGCCAGCAGCACCGGGACACAGGGGGGCTATGGCTACACCTTC.

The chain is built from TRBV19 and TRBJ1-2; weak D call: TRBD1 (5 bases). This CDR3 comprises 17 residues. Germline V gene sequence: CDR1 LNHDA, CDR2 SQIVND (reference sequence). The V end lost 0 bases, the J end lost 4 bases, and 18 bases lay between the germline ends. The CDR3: CASSIDFTGPPTYGYTF. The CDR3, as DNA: TGTGCCAGTAGTATAGATTTTACGGGACCTCCTACCTATGGCTACACCTTC.

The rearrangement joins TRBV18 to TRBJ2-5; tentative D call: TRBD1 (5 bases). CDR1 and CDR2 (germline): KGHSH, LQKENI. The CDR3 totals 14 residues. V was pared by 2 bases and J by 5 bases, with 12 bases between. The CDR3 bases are TGTGCCAGCTCACCAGGGGCCCCCCTGGAGACCCAGTACTTC. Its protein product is CASSPGAPLETQYF.